The 15 T cell receptor beta chains listed next were all sequenced from one sample in a study of cytomegalovirus exposure and HLA in healthy donors. Sequencing was performed with immunoSEQ multiplex PCR; in TCRdb, only in-frame clones are kept and a portion is missing. Of roughly 250,000 clones in the sample, around 87% were seen once. Sequencing was carried out using PBMCs. All receptors come from a man aged 18 to 30 in good health and CMV-seronegative.

This chain connects TRBV28 to TRBJ1-1; D not certain. Per germline, CDR1 MDHEN and CDR2 SYDVKM. The length of the CDR3 is 13 residues. Trimming shortened V by 3 bases and J by 8 bases, and 13 bases separated the two germline ends. The CDR3 region has the DNA TGTGCCAGCAGTTTTGTTTACTCGGGGGAAGCTTTCTTT. Translating it yields CASSFVYSGEAFF.

This chain connects TRBV4-1 to TRBJ2-7; tentatively, D is TRBD2 (6 bases). The CDR3 is made up of 15 amino acids. The germline V gene has CDR1 MGHRA and CDR2 YSYEKL. V was shortened by 0 bases and J by 4 bases, with 13 bases between the two germline ends. This CDR3 is CASSQEGLGRYEQYF. The DNA of the CDR3 is TGCGCCAGCAGCCAAGAAGGGTTGGGGAGGTACGAGCAGTACTTC.

This chain connects TRBV19 to TRBJ2-6; 7 positions agree with TRBD1. Germline V gives CDR1 LNHDA, CDR2 SQIVND (reference sequence). The CDR3 contains 15 residues. CDR3 in amino acids: CGSGQRISGANVLTF. The CDR3 DNA reads as TGTGGGTCGGGACAGCGGATCTCTGGGGCCAACGTCCTGACTTTC.

The chain recombines TRBV14 with TRBJ2-2; TRBD2 aligns across 8 bases. Germline V gene lookup returns CDR1 SGHDN and CDR2 FVKESK. The V and J ends lost 11 bases and 4 bases, in that order; junction bases with no gene match: 12. The CDR3 totals 15 residues. The CDR3 reads CAPGGPGGGTGELFF. The CDR3 bases are TGTGCCCCGGGGGGGCCGGGCGGAGGCACCGGGGAGCTGTTTTTT.

V is TRBV4-1 and J is TRBJ2-7; D call uncertain. CDR3 length: 12 amino acids. Per the germline V gene, CDR1 is MGHRA and CDR2 is YSYEKL. Trimming removed 3 bases from V and 4 bases from J, with 7 bases in between. The CDR3 DNA reads as TGCGCCAGCAGCCACAACTTGTACGAGCAGTACTTC. Amino acid sequence: CASSHNLYEQYF.

The chain combines TRBV5-1 with TRBJ2-7; TRBD1 matches at 9 bases. The CDR3 is made up of 18 amino acids. The germline V gene has CDR1 SGHRS and CDR2 YFSETQ. Trimming took 1 base from V and 1 from J; bases not matched to a gene: 12. CDR3 residues: CASSLQKMRTGASYEQYF. CDR3 sequence (DNA): TGCGCCAGCAGCTTGCAAAAAATGAGGACAGGGGCGTCCTACGAGCAGTACTTC.

This rearrangement joins TRBV27 to TRBJ2-3; TRBD2 agrees at 7 bases. Germline trimming cut 0 bases from V and 1 base from J; bases unmatched to any gene: 1. Germline lookup yields CDR1 MNHEY and CDR2 SMNVEV (reference sequence). The CDR3 runs 15 residues. The DNA of the CDR3 is TGTGCCAGCAGTTTATCTACTAGCGGCACAGATACGCAGTATTTT. Translated: CASSLSTSGTDTQYF.

This chain links TRBV5-6 with TRBJ1-1, with 9 bases identical to TRBD1. The CDR3 spans 14 residues. Germline CDR1 SGHDT, CDR2 YYEEEE. J gave up 1 base and V 2 bases, and 0 bases lay outside the gene matches. CDR3 in DNA: TGTGCCAGCAGCTTACAGGGGGCGAACACTGAAGCTTTCTTT. Residues: CASSLQGANTEAFF.

The chain employs TRBV6-4 and TRBJ1-4; 7 positions agree with TRBD1. Germline values: CDR1 MRHNA, CDR2 SNTAGT. The CDR3 runs 20 residues. V trimming: 4 bases; J trimming: 2 bases; junction bases outside the gene matches: 19. For the CDR3, the DNA is TGTGCCAGCAGTGGGGTTGGAGCCACAGGGGTGAAAAGGACTAATGAAAAACTGTTTTTT. It encodes CASSGVGATGVKRTNEKLFF.

This clone was seen only once. The CDR3 coding sequence is TGTGCCAGCAGTCGGGACAGGAGCTCCTACGAGCAGTACTTC. It is translated as CASSRDRSSYEQYF. The rearrangement uses TRBV6-5 and TRBJ2-7, with 8 nucleotides matching TRBD1. CDR3 length: 14 amino acids. The germline CDR1 and CDR2 sequences are MNHEY and SVGAGI. Trimming at V came to 5 bases and at J to 0 bases, leaving 3 bases not matched to a gene.

The J gene is TRBJ1-5, the V gene TRBV15; D is unresolved. CDR3 size: 18 residues. CDR1 is LNHNV, CDR2 YYDKDF, per germline (reference sequence). Trimming took off 3 bases at V and 5 bases at J, with 23 bases between the two ends. CDR3 nucleotides: TGTGCCACCAGCAGGACCCTTCTTGACACGGCCCCTTATCAGCCCCAGCATTTT. This gives the protein CATSRTLLDTAPYQPQHF.

This CDR3 is CASSLSMGLAWETQYF. CDR3 nucleotide sequence: TGTGCCAGCAGCTTAAGTATGGGACTAGCGTGGGAGACCCAGTACTTC. This chain connects TRBV7-9 to TRBJ2-5; 10 bases line up with TRBD2. CDR1 and CDR2 from the germline V gene are SEHNR and FQNEAQ (reference sequence). Trimming took 2 bases from V and 5 from J; bases not matched to a gene: 8. The length of the CDR3 is 16 residues.

This clone has just one count. V and J are TRBV2 and TRBJ2-2, with D possibly TRBD1 on 5 matching bases. CDR3 size: 13 residues. Germline CDR1 is SNHLY and CDR2 is FYNNEI. Deletions cut 6 bases from V and 1 base from J, with 6 bases between. The CDR3 DNA sequence: TGTGCCAGCAGGGGGCTGAACACCGGGGAGCTGTTTTTT. Its protein product is CASRGLNTGELFF.

In this sample, this clone turned up a few times. This rearrangement joins TRBV27 to TRBJ2-1; TRBD2 agrees at 16 bases. The CDR3 contains 14 residues. In germline, CDR1 is MNHEY, CDR2 SMNVEV (reference sequence). V was clipped by 6 bases and J by 9 bases; unmatched bases: 2. The CDR3 sequence is CASRGLAGGVEQFF. In DNA, the CDR3 is TGTGCCAGCAGGGGACTAGCGGGAGGGGTTGAGCAGTTCTTC.

This chain links TRBV28 with TRBJ1-2, with D possibly matching TRBD1 (5 bases). The CDR3 runs to 16 residues. With 6 bases removed from V and 5 bases from J, the gap between germline ends came to 22 bases. Germline V gives CDR1 MDHEN, CDR2 SYDVKM. CDR3 sequence (DNA): TGTGCCAGCAGGATGGCGGGGACCATCGGTGAATATGGCTACACCTTC. Its protein is CASRMAGTIGEYGYTF.